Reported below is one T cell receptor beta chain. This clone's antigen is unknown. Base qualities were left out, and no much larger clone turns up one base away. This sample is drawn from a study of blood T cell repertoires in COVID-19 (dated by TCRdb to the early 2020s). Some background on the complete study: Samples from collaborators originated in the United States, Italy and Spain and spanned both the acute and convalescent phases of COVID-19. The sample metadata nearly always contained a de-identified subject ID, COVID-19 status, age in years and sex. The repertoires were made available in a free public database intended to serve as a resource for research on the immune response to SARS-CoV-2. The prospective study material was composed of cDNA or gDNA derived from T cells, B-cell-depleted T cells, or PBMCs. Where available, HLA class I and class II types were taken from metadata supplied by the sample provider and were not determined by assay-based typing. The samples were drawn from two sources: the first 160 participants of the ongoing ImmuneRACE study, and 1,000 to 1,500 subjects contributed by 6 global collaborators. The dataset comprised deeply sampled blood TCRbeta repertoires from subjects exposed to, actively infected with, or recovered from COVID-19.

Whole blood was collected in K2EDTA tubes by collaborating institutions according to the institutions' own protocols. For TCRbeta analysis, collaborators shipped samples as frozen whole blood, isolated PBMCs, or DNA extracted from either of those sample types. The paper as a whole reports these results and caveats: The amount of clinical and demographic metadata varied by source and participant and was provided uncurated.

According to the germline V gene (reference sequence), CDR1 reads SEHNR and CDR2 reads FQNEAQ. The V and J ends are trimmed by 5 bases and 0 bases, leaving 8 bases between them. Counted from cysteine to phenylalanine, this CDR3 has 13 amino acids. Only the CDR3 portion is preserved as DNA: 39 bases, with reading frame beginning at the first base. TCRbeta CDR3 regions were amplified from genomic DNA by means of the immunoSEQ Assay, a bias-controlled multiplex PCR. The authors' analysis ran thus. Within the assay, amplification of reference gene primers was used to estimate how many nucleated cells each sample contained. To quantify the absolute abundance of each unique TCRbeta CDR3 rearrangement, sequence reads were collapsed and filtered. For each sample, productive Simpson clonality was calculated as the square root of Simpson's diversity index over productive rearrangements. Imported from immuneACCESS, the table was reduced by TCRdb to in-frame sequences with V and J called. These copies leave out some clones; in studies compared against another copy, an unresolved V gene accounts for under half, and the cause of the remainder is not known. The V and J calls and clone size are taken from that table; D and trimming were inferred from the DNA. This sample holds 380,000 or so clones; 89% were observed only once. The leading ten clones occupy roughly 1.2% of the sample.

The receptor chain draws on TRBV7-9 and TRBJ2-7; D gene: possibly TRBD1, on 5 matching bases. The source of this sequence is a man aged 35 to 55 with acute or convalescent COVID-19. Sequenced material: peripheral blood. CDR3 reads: CASSTDSSYEQYF. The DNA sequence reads TGTGCCAGCAGCACCGACAGCTCCTACGAGCAGTACTTC.